Given below is one T cell receptor beta chain in context. The antigen is not known. This sample was included in a study of T-cell memory formation after mild COVID-19. Findings and limits, study-wide: Contracting clones, day 15 to 85, had balanced CD4/CD8, and later expanders favored CD4+. Several responding clones turned up in pre-infection memory, indicating that cross-reactive memory may have taken part.

Unmatched junction bases numbered 12, after V lost 4 bases and J lost 4 bases. The germline V gene has CDR1 SEHNR and CDR2 FQNEAQ (reference sequence). The CDR3 totals 17 residues. TCRdb processed the 5' RACE reads anew with MiXCR; each CDR3 protein has one entry. The sample lists 470,000 or so distinct CDR3 sequences, around 19% occurring once. Material for sequencing was PBMCs or a T cell subset sorted from them (not recorded which). The chain joins TRBV7-9 to TRBJ2-7; 11 positions match TRBD2. This TCR was recovered from an adult woman who had mild COVID-19 (a few samples of this study predate the infection). Cell type and time point are not known. CDR3 sequence: CASSSSSGASGGYEQYF. For the CDR3, the DNA is TGTGCCAGCAGCTCGTCTAGTGGGGCTAGCGGGGGGTACGAGCAGTACTTC.